These 21 T cell receptor beta chains originate from one sample sequenced in a study of blood T cell repertoires in COVID-19. The repertoire was sequenced with immunoSEQ multiplex PCR; TCRdb's copy has only in-frame clones and lacks some. The data hold around 200,000 clones, with 86% observed a single time. The sequencing sample was made of PBMCs or T cells enriched from blood (not recorded which). The receptors come from a woman aged 50 to 60 in a cohort exposed to, infected with or recovered from COVID-19 (not recorded which).

The chain combines TRBV2 with TRBJ1-5, with a possible D match to TRBD1 (5 bases). The CDR3 is made up of 14 amino acids. The V and J ends lost 5 bases and 3 bases respectively, with 11 bases between them. Germline CDR1 reads SNHLY; CDR2 reads FYNNEI. The CDR3 here is CASSLGLFNQPQHF. The CDR3, as DNA: TGTGCCAGCAGTTTGGGACTCTTCAATCAGCCCCAGCATTTT.

The chain links TRBV5-4 to TRBJ1-6, with 7 positions matching TRBD1. The CDR3 loop spans 15 amino acids. V was clipped by 4 bases and J by 8 bases; unmatched bases: 9. Germline values: CDR1 SGHNT, CDR2 YYREEE (reference sequence). Written as DNA, the CDR3 is TGTGCCAGCAGCGCCTACAGGGGCCGCGATTCACCCCTCCACTTT. Its translation is CASSAYRGRDSPLHF.

The CDR3 region has the DNA TGCGCCAGCAGCCATGGGGGGACGAACACTGAAGCTTTCTTT. As protein: CASSHGGTNTEAFF. This chain uses TRBV4-1 with TRBJ1-1; weak D call: TRBD1 (5 bases). The CDR3 has 14 amino acids. CDR1 is MGHRA, CDR2 YSYEKL, per germline. V was clipped by 3 bases and J by 1 base, with 9 bases between them.

This chain joins TRBV28 and TRBJ1-1; D gene unclear. V was shortened by 5 bases and J by 2 bases, with 9 bases between the two germline ends. The CDR3 contains 13 residues. CDR1 is MDHEN, CDR2 SYDVKM, per germline. CDR3 sequence: CASSTTINTEAFF. In DNA, the CDR3 is TGTGCCAGCAGTACAACGATTAACACTGAAGCTTTCTTT.

The V gene is TRBV6-5, the J gene TRBJ1-1, with TRBD1 matching 7 bases. V trimming: 6 bases; J trimming: 0 bases; junction bases outside the gene matches: 4. There are 14 residues in the CDR3. Looked up from germline, CDR1 is MNHEY and CDR2 is SVGAGI. This CDR3 is CASRTGQLNTEAFF. Written as DNA, the CDR3 is TGTGCCAGCAGAACGGGACAGCTGAACACTGAAGCTTTCTTT.

This chain uses TRBV7-9 with TRBJ2-1, with 8 bases identical to TRBD1. The trim removed 4 bases at V and 3 bases at J, leaving 8 bases unmatched. Germline loops: CDR1 SEHNR, CDR2 FQNEAQ (reference sequence). This CDR3 region has 16 residues. In DNA, the CDR3 is TGTGCCAGCAGCTATATCGAAGGACAGGGCTACAATGAGCAGTTCTTC. It codes for CASSYIEGQGYNEQFF.

V usage is TRBV4-2 and J usage is TRBJ1-5, with D maybe TRBD1 (6 bases). The CDR3 is 14 amino acids. V was trimmed by 8 bases and J by 5 bases, leaving 16 bases between them. In germline, CDR1 is LGHNA, CDR2 YNFKEQ. This chain's CDR3 is CASAWGPPDQPQHF. CDR3 DNA sequence: TGTGCCAGCGCGTGGGGGCCCCCGGATCAGCCCCAGCATTTT.

The gene calls are TRBV11-2 and TRBJ2-5; TRBD2 matches at 7 bases. CDR1 SGHAT and CDR2 FQNNGV come from the germline V gene. The V segment lost 3 bases and the J segment 4 bases; nucleotides outside the gene matches: 8. The CDR3 runs to 15 residues. The CDR3 reads CASSFGRGTGETQYF. CDR3 coding DNA: TGTGCCAGCAGCTTCGGGCGGGGGACCGGAGAGACCCAGTACTTC.

The CDR3 sequence: CASSQGDIYGYTF. The CDR3 coding sequence is TGTGCCAGCAGCCAGGGGGACATATATGGCTACACCTTC. J is TRBJ1-2 and V is TRBV14; a possible D gene is TRBD1 (6 bases). V lost 3 bases and J lost 5, with 10 bases in between. Germline CDR1 SGHDN, CDR2 FVKESK. This CDR3 region has 13 residues. The variable domain in full, with the rest retrieved from reference TRBV14 and TRBJ1-2, is EAGVTQFPSHSVIEKGQTVTLRCDPISGHDNLYWYRRVMGKEIKFLLHFVKESKQDESGMPNNRFLAERTGGTYSTLKVQPAELEDSGVYFCASSQGDIYGYTFGSGTRLTVV.

This sequence joins TRBV12-5 and TRBJ2-2; no reliable D call. Trimming shortened V by 3 bases and J by 5 bases, and 10 bases separated the two germline ends. Germline V gene data show CDR1 as LGHNT and CDR2 as FRNRAP. The CDR3 runs to 14 residues. The CDR3 DNA reads TGTGCTAGTGGTTTAGCGCCGGAAACCGGGGAGCTGTTTTTT. Translated, it gives CASGLAPETGELFF.

This chain joins TRBV29-1 and TRBJ1-2; the match to TRBD1 covers 11 bases. J lost 3 bases, V lost 7 bases, and 7 bases had no gene match. The germline V gene encodes CDR1 SQVTM and CDR2 ANQGSEA. The CDR3 spans 14 residues. CDR3 residues: CSGKGQGVHYGYTF. DNA for the CDR3: TGCAGCGGGAAGGGACAGGGGGTTCACTATGGCTACACCTTC.

The rearrangement uses TRBV10-3 and TRBJ1-1, with D possibly matching TRBD1 (5 bases). CDR1 and CDR2 from the germline V gene are ENHRY and SYGVKD. The CDR3 is made up of 12 amino acids. V dropped 8 bases and J dropped 7 bases, with 14 bases sitting between them. This CDR3 reads CAISDGGFEAFF. CDR3 nucleotide sequence: TGTGCCATCTCCGATGGGGGGTTTGAAGCTTTCTTT.

V and J are TRBV2 and TRBJ1-5; no clear D. This CDR3 region has 13 residues. CDR1 is SNHLY, CDR2 FYNNEI, per germline. V was trimmed by 4 bases and J by 3 bases, leaving 7 bases between them. In DNA, the CDR3 is TGTGCCAGCAGTGTCGAGGCCAATCAGCCCCAGCATTTT. It is translated as CASSVEANQPQHF.

The V and J genes are TRBV5-1 and TRBJ1-1; D possibly corresponds to TRBD1 (5 bases). V was cut by 3 bases and J by 3 bases, with 15 bases left in between. The CDR3 runs to 15 residues. CDR1 SGHRS and CDR2 YFSETQ come from the germline V gene. The DNA for the CDR3 is TGCGCCAGCAGCTCGGACACTTTGGGGCACACTGAAGCTTTCTTT. Its translation is CASSSDTLGHTEAFF.

This chain uses TRBV4-1 with TRBJ1-1, with 8 bases lining up with TRBD1. The CDR3 totals 15 residues. Germline CDR1 MGHRA, CDR2 YSYEKL. The V segment lost 2 bases and the J segment 5 bases; nucleotides outside the gene matches: 7. DNA of the CDR3: TGCGCCAGCAGCCAACCCAGGGGGCCGGTTACTGAAGCTTTCTTT. Its protein is CASSQPRGPVTEAFF.

The CDR3 spells CASSSPSGGNQPQHF. The CDR3 DNA is TGTGCCAGCAGCTCCCCGTCAGGGGGGAATCAGCCCCAGCATTTT. The chain employs TRBV28 and TRBJ1-5; the match to TRBD1 covers 7 bases. The CDR3 totals 15 residues. Trimming cost V 6 bases and J 4 bases; bases outside gene matches: 9. Looked up from germline, CDR1 is MDHEN and CDR2 is SYDVKM. Drawing the rest from reference TRBV28 and TRBJ1-5, the complete variable domain is DVKVTQSSRYLVKRTGEKVFLECVQDMDHENMFWYRQDPGLGLRLIYFSYDVKMKEKGDIPEGYSVSREKKERFSLILESASTNQTSMYLCASSSPSGGNQPQHFGDGTRLSIL.

The V call is TRBV7-2, the J call TRBJ1-1; no clear D gene. The V end was cut by 5 bases, the J end by 10 bases, with 11 bases between. The CDR3 has 11 residues. Germline CDR1 is SGHTA and CDR2 is FQGNSA. CDR3 coding DNA: TGTGCCAGCAGCCCGAACGTGCGAGCTTTCTTT. This translates into CASSPNVRAFF.

The chain employs TRBV20-1 and TRBJ2-5, with 11 bases lining up with TRBD2. V trimming: 3 bases; J trimming: 2 bases; junction bases outside the gene matches: 2. The CDR3 consists of 14 residues. The germline gives CDR1 DFQATT, CDR2 SNEGSKA (reference sequence). CDR3 nucleotide sequence: TGCAGTGCTAGTCTAGCGGGGGGACAAGAGACCCAGTACTTC. Translation: CSASLAGGQETQYF.

This chain links TRBV15 with TRBJ1-5, with a weak D call TRBD1 (5 bases). The CDR3 sequence is 15 residues long. Germline V gene sequence: CDR1 LNHNV, CDR2 YYDKDF (reference sequence). With 1 base removed from V and 0 bases from J, the gap between germline ends came to 7 bases. The CDR3 protein is CATSRAGNSNQPQHF. The CDR3 DNA follows: TGTGCCACCAGCAGAGCAGGGAATAGCAATCAGCCCCAGCATTTT.

The rearrangement links TRBV30 to TRBJ2-3; TRBD2 agrees at 13 bases. Germline assignment: CDR1 GTSNPN and CDR2 SVGIG (reference sequence). CDR3 length: 14 amino acids. The CDR3 spells CGTMGLAGSDTQYF. In DNA, the CDR3 is TGTGGCACGATGGGACTAGCGGGGTCAGATACGCAGTATTTT.

The chain combines TRBV4-2 with TRBJ1-2, with D tentatively TRBD1 (6 bases). Between the trimmed V and J ends, which lost 1 base and 4 bases, there was a span of 19 bases. Germline V gene lookup returns CDR1 LGHNA and CDR2 YNFKEQ. The CDR3 totals 17 residues. CDR3 sequence reads: CASSQVTNTGLSYGYTF. The CDR3 bases are TGTGCCAGCAGCCAAGTTACAAATACAGGGCTTTCCTATGGCTACACCTTC.